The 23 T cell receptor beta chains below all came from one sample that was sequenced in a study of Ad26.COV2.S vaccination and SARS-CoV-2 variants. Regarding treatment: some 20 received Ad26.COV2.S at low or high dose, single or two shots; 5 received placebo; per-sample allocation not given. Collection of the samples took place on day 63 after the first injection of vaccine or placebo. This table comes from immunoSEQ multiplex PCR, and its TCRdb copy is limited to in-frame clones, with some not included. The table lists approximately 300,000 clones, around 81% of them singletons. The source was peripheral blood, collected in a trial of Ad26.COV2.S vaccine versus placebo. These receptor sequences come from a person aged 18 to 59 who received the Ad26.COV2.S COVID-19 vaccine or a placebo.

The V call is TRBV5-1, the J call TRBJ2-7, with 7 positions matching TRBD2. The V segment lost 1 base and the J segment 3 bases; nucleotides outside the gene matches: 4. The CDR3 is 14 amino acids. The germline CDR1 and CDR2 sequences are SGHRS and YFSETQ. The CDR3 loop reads CASSLLPSGYEQYF. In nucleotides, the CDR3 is TGCGCCAGCAGCTTGCTGCCTAGCGGCTACGAGCAGTACTTC.

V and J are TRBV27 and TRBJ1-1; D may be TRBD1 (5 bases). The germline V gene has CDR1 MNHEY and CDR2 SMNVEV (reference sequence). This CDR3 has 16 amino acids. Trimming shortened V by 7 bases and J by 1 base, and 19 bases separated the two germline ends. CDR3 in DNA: TGTGCCAGCACTCCCCTAGGGGATCGCGAGAACACTGAAGCTTTCTTT. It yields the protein CASTPLGDRENTEAFF.

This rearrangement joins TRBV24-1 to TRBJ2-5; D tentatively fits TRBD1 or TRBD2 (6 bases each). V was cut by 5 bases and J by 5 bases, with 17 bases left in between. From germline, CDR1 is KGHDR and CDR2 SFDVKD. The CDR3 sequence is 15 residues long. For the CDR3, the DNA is TGTGCCACCAGTGCCTCCTCGGGGGCGTGGGAGACCCAGTACTTC. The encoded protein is CATSASSGAWETQYF.

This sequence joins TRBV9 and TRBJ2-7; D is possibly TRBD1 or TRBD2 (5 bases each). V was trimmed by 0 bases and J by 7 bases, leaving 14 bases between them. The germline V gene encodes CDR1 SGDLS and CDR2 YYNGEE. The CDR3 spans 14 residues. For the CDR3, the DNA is TGTGCCAGCAGCGTAGGATGGGACCTCTCTGAGCAGTACTTC. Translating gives CASSVGWDLSEQYF.

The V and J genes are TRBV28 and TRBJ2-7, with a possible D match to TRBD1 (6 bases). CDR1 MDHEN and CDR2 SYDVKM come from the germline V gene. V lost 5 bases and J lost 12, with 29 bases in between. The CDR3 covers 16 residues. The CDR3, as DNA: TGTGCCAGCAGTCCCTTCGAGTGGGCGGACAGAGAGCTGGGGTACTTC. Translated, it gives CASSPFEWADRELGYF.

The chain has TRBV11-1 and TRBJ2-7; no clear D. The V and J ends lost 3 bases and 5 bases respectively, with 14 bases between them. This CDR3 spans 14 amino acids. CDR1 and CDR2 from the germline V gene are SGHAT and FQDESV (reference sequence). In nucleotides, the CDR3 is TGTGCCAGCAGCTTCCGGGCTTTCGTGAACGAGCAGTACTTC. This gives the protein CASSFRAFVNEQYF.

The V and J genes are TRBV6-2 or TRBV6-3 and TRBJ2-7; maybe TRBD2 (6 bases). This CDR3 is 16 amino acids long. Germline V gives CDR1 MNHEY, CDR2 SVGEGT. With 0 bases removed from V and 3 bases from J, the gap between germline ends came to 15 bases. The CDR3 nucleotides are TGTGCCAGCAGTTACTCGGGGAGGAACTCCCTCTACGAGCAGTACTTC. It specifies CASSYSGRNSLYEQYF.

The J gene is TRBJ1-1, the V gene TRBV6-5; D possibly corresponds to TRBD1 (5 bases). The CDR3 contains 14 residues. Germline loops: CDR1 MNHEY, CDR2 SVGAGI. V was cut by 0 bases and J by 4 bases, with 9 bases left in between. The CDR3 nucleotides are TGTGCCAGCAGTTACTCCGGGGGATTCACTGAAGCTTTCTTT. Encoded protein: CASSYSGGFTEAFF.

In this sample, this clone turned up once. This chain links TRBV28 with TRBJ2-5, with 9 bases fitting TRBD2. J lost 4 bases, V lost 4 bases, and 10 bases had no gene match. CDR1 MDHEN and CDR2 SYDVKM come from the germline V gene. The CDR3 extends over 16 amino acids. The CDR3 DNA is TGTGCCAGCAGTTCCTCGGGACTAGCTGGGGGAGAGACCCAGTACTTC. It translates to CASSSSGLAGGETQYF.

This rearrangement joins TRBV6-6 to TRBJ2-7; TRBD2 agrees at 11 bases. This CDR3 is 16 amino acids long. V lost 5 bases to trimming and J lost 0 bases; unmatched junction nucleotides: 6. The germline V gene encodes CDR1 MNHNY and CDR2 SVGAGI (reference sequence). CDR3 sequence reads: CASSKTSGASSYEQYF. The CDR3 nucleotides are TGTGCCAGCAGTAAGACTAGCGGGGCTAGCTCCTACGAGCAGTACTTC.

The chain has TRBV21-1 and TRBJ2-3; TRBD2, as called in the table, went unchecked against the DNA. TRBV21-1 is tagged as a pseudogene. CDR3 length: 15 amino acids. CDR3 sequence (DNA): TGTGCCAGCAGCAAGACTAGGATCGAAGCGGATACGCAGTATTTT. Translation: CASSKTRIEADTQYF.

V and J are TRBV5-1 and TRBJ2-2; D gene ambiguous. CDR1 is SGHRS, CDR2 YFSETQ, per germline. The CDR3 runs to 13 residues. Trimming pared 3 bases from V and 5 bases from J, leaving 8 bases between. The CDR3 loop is CASSSDGTGELFF. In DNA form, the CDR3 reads TGCGCCAGCAGCTCGGACGGGACCGGGGAGCTGTTTTTT.

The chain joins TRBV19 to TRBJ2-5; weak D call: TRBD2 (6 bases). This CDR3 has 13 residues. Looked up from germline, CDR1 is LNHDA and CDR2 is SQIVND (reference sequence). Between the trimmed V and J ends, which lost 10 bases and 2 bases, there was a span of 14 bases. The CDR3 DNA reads TGTGCCACTAGCGCAGCCCGTCAAGAGACCCAGTACTTC. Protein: CATSAARQETQYF.

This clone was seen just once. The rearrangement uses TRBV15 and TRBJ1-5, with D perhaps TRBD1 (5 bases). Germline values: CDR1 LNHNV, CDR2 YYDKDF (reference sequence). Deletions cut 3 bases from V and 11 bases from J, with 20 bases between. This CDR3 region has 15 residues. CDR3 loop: CATSSLSGRRHAQHF. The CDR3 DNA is TGTGCCACCAGCAGTCTGTCAGGGCGGCGTCATGCCCAGCATTTT.

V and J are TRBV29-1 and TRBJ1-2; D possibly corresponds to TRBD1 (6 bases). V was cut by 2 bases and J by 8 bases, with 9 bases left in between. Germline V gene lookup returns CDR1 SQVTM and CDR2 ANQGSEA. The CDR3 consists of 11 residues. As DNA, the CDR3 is TGCAGCGTTGAACAGGGGATGGGCTACACCTTC. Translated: CSVEQGMGYTF.

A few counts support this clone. The CDR3 loop reads CASSPKGAYGYTF. The CDR3 DNA reads TGTGCCAGCTCACCAAAGGGGGCGTATGGCTACACCTTC. The rearrangement links TRBV18 to TRBJ1-2; 7 positions agree with TRBD1. The CDR3 spans 13 residues. J lost 5 bases, V lost 2 bases, and 2 bases had no gene match. Germline V gene lookup returns CDR1 KGHSH and CDR2 LQKENI. Together with reference TRBV18 and TRBJ1-2, the CDR3 gives the full variable domain: NAGVMQNPRHLVRRRGQEARLRCSPMKGHSHVYWYRQLPEEGLKFMVYLQKENIIDESGMPKERFSAEFPKEGPSILRIQQVVRGDSAAYFCASSPKGAYGYTFGSGTRLTVV.

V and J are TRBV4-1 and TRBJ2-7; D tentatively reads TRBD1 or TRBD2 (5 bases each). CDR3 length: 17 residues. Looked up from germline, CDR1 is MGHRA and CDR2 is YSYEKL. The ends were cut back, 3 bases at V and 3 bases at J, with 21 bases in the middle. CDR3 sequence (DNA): TGCGCCAGCAGCCAGACATCGGGACCCCCCAGCGACTACGAGCAGTACTTC. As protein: CASSQTSGPPSDYEQYF.

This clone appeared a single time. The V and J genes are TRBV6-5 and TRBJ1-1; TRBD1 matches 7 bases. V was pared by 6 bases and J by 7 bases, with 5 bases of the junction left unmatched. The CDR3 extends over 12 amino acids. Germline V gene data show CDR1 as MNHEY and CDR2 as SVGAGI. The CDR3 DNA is TGTGCCAGCAGCCGACAGGGCCTTGAAGCTTTCTTT. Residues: CASSRQGLEAFF.

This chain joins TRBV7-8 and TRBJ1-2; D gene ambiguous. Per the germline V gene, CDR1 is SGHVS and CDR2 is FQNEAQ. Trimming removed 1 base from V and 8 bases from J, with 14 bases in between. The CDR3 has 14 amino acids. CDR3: CASSLVAGSEGYTF. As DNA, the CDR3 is TGTGCCAGCAGCTTAGTTGCTGGATCGGAAGGCTACACCTTC.

The chain's CDR3 is CASRTSGGMAKNIQYF. CDR3 nucleotides: TGTGCCAGCCGGACTAGCGGGGGTATGGCCAAAAACATTCAGTACTTC. The chain is built from TRBV27 and TRBJ2-4; 13 nucleotides line up with TRBD2. Germline CDR1 reads MNHEY; CDR2 reads SMNVEV (reference sequence). This CDR3 has 16 amino acids. The J segment lost 1 base and the V segment lost 8 bases, leaving 5 bases of the junction unmatched.

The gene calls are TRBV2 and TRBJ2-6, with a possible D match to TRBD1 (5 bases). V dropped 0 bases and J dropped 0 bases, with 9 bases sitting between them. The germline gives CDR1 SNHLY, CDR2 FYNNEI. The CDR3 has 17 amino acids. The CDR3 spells CASSEAPTVSGANVLTF. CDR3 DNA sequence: TGTGCCAGCAGTGAAGCGCCGACAGTCTCTGGGGCCAACGTCCTGACTTTC.

The CDR3 loop is CASSGPGTGNGEKLFF. The CDR3 DNA is TGTGCCAGCAGTGGGCCCGGGACAGGGAATGGTGAAAAACTGTTTTTT. This chain uses TRBV25-1 with TRBJ1-4, with TRBD1 identical over 9 bases. Per germline, CDR1 MGHDK and CDR2 SYGVNS. The CDR3 is 16 amino acids. V lost 4 bases to trimming and J lost 7 bases; unmatched junction nucleotides: 10. Variable domain in full (rest from reference TRBV25-1 and TRBJ1-4): EADIYQTPRYLVIGTGKKITLECSQTMGHDKMYWYQQDPGMELHLIHYSYGVNSTEKGDLSSESTVSRIRTEHFPLTLESARPSHTSQYLCASSGPGTGNGEKLFFGSGTQLSVL.

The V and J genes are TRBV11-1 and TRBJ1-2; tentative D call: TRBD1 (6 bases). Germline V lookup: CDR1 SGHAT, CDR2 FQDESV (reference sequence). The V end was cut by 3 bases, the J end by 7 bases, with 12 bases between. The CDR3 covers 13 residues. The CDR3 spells CASSFRGDVGYTF. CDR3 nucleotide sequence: TGTGCCAGCAGCTTCAGGGGAGATGTTGGCTACACCTTC.